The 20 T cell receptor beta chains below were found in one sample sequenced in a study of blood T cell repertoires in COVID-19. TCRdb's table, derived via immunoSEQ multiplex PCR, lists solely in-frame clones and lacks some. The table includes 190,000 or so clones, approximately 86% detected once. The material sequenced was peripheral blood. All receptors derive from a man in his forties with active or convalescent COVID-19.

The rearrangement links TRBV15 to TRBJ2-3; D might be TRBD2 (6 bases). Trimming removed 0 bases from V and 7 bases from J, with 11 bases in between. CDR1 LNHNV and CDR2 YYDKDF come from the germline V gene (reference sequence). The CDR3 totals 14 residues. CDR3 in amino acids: CATSRDRGRNTQYF. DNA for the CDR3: TGTGCCACCAGCAGAGACCGAGGGAGGAATACGCAGTATTTT.

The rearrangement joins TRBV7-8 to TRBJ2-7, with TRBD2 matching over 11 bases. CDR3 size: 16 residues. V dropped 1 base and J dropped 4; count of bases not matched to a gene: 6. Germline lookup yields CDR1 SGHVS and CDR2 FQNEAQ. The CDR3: CASSLVSPSGGYEQYF. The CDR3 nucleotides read TGTGCCAGCAGCTTAGTTTCGCCTAGCGGGGGGTACGAGCAGTACTTC.

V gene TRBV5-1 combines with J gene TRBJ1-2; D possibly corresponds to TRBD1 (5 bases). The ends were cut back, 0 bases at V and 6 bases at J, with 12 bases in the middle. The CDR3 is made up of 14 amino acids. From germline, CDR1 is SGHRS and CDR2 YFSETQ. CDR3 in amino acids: CASSLVPGGDGYTF. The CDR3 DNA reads TGCGCCAGCAGCTTGGTACCGGGAGGGGATGGCTACACCTTC.

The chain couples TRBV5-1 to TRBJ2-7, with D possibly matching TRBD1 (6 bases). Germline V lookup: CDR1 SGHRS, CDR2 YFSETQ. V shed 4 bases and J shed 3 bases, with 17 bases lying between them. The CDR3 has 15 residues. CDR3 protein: CASSPTGTGFYEQYF. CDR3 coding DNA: TGCGCCAGCAGCCCTACAGGGACGGGATTCTACGAGCAGTACTTC.

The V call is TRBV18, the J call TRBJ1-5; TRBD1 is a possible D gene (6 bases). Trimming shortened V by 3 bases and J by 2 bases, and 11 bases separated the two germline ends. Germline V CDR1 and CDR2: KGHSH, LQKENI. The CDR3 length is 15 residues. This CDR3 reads CASSPQQGGNQPQHF. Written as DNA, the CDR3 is TGTGCCAGCTCACCCCAACAGGGAGGCAATCAGCCCCAGCATTTT.

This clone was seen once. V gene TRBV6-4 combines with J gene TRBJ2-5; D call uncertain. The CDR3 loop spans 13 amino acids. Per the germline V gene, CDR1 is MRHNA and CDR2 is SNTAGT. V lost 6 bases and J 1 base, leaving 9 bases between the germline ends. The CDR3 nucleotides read TGTGCCAGCAGGCCAGAATTCCAAGAGACCCAGTACTTC. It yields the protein CASRPEFQETQYF.

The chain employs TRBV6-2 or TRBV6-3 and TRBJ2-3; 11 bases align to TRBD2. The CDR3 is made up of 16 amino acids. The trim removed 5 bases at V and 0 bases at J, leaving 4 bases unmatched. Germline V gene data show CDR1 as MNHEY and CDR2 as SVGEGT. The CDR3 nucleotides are TGTGCCAGCAGTCATAGGACTAGCGGGAGCACAGATACGCAGTATTTT. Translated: CASSHRTSGSTDTQYF.

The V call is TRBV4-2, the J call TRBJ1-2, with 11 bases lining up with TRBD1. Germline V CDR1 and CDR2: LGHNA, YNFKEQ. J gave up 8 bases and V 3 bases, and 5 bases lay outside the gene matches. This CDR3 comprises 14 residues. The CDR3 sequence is CASSQKGQGGGYTF. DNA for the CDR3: TGTGCCAGCAGCCAGAAGGGACAGGGGGGCGGCTACACCTTC.

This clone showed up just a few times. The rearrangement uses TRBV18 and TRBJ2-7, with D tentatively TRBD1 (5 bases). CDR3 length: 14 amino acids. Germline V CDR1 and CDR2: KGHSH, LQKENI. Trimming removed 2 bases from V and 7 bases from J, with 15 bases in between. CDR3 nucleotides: TGTGCCAGCTCACCAGCAACCAGGGTTCGGGAGCAGTACTTC. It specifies CASSPATRVREQYF.

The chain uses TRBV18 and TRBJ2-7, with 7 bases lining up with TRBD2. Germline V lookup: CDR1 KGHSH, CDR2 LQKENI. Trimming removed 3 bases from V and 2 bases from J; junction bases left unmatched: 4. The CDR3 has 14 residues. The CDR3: CASSPGRGAYEQYF. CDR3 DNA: TGTGCCAGCTCACCGGGTCGGGGGGCCTACGAGCAGTACTTC.

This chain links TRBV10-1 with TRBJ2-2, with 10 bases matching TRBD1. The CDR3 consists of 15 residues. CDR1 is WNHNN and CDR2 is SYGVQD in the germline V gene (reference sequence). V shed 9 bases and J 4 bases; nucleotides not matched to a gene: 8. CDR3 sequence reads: CARNRDRGVTGELFF. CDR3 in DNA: TGCGCCAGGAACCGGGACAGGGGCGTCACCGGGGAGCTGTTTTTT.

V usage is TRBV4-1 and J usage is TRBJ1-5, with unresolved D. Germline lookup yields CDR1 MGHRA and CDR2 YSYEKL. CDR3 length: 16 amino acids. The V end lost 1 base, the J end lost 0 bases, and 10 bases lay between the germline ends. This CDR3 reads CASSQVEANSNQPQHF. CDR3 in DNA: TGCGCCAGCAGCCAAGTGGAAGCGAATAGCAATCAGCCCCAGCATTTT.

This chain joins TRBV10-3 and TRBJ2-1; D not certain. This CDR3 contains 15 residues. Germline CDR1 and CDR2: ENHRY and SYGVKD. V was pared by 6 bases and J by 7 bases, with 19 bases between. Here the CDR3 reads CAISELPLEWNEQFF. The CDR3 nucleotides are TGTGCCATCAGCGAGCTACCTCTCGAGTGGAATGAGCAGTTCTTC.

CDR3 bases: TGTGCCGGGAGGTGCCCCCTGGTTAGGGATGAGCAGTACTTC. Encoded protein: CAGRCPLVRDEQYF. This rearrangement joins TRBV6-4 to TRBJ2-7, with D tentatively TRBD2 (6 bases). The germline V gene has CDR1 MRHNA and CDR2 SNTAGT. The V end was cut by 11 bases, the J end by 7 bases, with 24 bases between. The CDR3 spans 14 residues.

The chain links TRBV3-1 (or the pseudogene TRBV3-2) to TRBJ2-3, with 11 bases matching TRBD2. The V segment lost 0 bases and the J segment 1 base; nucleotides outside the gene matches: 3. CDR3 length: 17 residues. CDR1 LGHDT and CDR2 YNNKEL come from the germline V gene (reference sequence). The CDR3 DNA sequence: TGTGCCAGCAGCCAAGATGGGACTAGCGGAGGCACAGATACGCAGTATTTT. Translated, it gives CASSQDGTSGGTDTQYF.

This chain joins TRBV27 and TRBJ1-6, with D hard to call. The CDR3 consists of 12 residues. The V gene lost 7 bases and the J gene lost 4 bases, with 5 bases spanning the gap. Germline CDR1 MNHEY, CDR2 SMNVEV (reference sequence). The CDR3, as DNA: TGTGCCAGCACCACTTATAATTCACCCCTCCACTTT. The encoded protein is CASTTYNSPLHF.

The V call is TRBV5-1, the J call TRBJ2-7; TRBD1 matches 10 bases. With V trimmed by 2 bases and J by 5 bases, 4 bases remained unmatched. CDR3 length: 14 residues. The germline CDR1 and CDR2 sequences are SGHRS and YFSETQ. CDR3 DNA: TGCGCCAGCAGCTTTTGGGACAGGGGCCACGAGCAGTACTTC. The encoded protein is CASSFWDRGHEQYF.

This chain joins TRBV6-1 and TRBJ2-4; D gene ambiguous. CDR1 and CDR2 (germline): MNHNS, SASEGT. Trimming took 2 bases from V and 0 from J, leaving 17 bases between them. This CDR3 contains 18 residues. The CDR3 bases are TGTGCCAGCAGTGAAACCCCTTTGACTGCTCTAGCCAAAAACATTCAGTACTTC. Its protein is CASSETPLTALAKNIQYF.

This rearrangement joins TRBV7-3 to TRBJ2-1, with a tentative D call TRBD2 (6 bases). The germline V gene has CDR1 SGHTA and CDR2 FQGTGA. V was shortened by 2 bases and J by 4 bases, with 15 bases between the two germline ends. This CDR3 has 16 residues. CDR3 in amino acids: CASSLFREVSYNEQFF. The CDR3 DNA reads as TGTGCCAGCAGCTTATTTAGGGAGGTCTCATACAATGAGCAGTTCTTC.

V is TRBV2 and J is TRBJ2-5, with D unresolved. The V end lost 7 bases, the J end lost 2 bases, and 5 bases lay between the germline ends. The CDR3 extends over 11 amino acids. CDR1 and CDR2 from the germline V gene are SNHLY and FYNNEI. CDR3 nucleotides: TGTGCCAGCAACACACAAGAGACCCAGTACTTC. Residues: CASNTQETQYF.